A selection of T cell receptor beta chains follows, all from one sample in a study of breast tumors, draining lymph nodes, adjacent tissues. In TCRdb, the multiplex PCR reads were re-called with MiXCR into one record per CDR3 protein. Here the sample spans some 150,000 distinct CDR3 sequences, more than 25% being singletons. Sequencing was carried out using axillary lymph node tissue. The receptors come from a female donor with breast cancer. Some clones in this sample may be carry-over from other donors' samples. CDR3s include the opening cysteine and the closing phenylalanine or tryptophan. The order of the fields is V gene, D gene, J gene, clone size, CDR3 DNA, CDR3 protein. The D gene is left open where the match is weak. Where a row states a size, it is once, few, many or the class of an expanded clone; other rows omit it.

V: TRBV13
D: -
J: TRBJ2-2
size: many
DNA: TGTGCCAGCAGCCATACCTCCCCGTTAGCCGGGGAGCTGTTTTTT
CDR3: CASSHTSPLAGELFF

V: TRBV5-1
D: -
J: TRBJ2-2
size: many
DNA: TGCGCCAGCAGCTTGGCATTAGGGACCGGGGAGCTGTTTTTT
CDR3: CASSLALGTGELFF

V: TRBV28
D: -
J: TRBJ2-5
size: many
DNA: TGTGCCAGCAGCCTCGCTCGGGTTTTGTACCAAGAGACCCAGTACTTC
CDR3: CASSLARVLYQETQYF

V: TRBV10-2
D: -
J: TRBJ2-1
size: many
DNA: TGCGCCAGCACCCCCCGGGGCAGGGTTAGCCGCAATGAGCAGTTCTTC
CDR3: CASTPRGRVSRNEQFF

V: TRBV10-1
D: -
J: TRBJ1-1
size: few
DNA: TGCGCCAGCAGTCCCGCAGGGAGGACTGAAGCTTTCTTT
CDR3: CASSPAGRTEAFF

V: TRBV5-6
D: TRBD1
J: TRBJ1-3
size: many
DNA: TGTGCCAGCAGCTTGAACAGGGGGACCTCTGGAAACACCATATATTTT
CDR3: CASSLNRGTSGNTIYF

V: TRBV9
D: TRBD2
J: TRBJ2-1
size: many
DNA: TGTGCCAGCAGCGTTCAAGGGACTAGCGGGGGGGCTGGTGAGCAGTTCTTC
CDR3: CASSVQGTSGGAGEQFF

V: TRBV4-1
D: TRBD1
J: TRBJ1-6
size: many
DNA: TGCGCCAGCAGCCCAGAGACAGGGAGGGGAAATTCACCCCTCCACTTT
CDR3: CASSPETGRGNSPLHF

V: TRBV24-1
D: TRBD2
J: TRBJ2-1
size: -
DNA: TGTGCCACCAGTGCGGCTAGCGGGAGCCCCAATGAGCAGTTCTTC
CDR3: CATSAASGSPNEQFF

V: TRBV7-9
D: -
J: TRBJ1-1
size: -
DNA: TGTGCCAGCAGCTTAACTATAGGGTCTGGGACTGAAGCTTTCTTT
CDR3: CASSLTIGSGTEAFF

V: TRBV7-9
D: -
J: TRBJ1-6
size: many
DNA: TGTGCCAGCAGCATGCAGGGGAATCAATCACCCCTCCACTTT
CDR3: CASSMQGNQSPLHF

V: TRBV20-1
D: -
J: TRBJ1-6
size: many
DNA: TGCAGTGCTAGTCCGGTTGAGCAGCCTAATAATTCACCCCTCCACTTT
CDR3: CSASPVEQPNNSPLHF

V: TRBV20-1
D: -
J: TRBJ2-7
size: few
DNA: TGCAGTGCCAGATATCAAGGGGGAACGGAGGAGCAGTACTTC
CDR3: CSARYQGGTEEQYF

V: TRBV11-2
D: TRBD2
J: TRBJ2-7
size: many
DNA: TGTGCCAGCAGCTTGGATAGGACTAGCAGCTACGAGCAGTACTTC
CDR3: CASSLDRTSSYEQYF

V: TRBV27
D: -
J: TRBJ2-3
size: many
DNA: TGTGCCAGCAGTTTAAGCACGGGACAAGTACTGTATTTT
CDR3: CASSLSTGQVLYF

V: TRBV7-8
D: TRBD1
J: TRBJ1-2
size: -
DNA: TGTGCCAGCACCCCGTTGCGGGGGCGGGACAGGGCATACACCTTC
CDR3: CASTPLRGRDRAYTF

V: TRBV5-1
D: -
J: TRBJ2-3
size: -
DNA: TGCGCCAGCAGCTTGGGGACTATTGAGTGGGCCACAGATACGCAGTATTTT
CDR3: CASSLGTIEWATDTQYF

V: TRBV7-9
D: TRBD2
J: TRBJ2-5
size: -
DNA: TGTGCCAGCAGCTTGGAACTAGCGGGAGGGCCGATTTTTTGTGAGACCCAGTACTTC
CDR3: CASSLELAGGPIFCETQYF

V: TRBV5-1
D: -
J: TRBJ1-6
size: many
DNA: TGCGCCAGCAGCTCGGACGGATATAATTCACCCCTCCACTTT
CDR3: CASSSDGYNSPLHF

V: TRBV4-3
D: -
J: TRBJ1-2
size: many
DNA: TGCGCCAGCAGCCAAGAGTGGCTGGACGGCTACACCTTC
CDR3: CASSQEWLDGYTF

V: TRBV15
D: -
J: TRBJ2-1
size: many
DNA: TGTGCCACCAGCAGAGATCGCAGTGGGAGCAATGAGCAGTTCTTC
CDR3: CATSRDRSGSNEQFF

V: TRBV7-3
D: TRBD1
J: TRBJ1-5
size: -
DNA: TGTGCCAGCAGCTTAGGGGCAGGGGGGAAAGAGACCCAGCATTTT
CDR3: CASSLGAGGKETQHF

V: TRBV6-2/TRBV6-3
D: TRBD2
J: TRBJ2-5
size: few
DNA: TGTGCCAGCAGTCACTTTGGGGGGGAGGAGACCCAGTACTTC
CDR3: CASSHFGGEETQYF

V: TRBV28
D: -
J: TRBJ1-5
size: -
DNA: TGTGCCAGCAGTTTTGACCAGGGCGATAGCAATCAGCCCCAGCATTTT
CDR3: CASSFDQGDSNQPQHF

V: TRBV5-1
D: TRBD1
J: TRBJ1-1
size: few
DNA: TGCGCCAGCAGCCTGGGACAGGGGGCCACCGAAGCTTTCTTT
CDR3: CASSLGQGATEAFF

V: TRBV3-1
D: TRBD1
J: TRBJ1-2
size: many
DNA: TGTGCCAGCAGCCGAGGGACAGGGGGTGGCTACACCTTC
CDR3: CASSRGTGGGYTF

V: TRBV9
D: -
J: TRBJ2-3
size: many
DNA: TGTGCCAGCAGCGGGACAAACGGGGACCGTCACAGTTCCTACACAGATACGCAGTATTTT
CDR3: CASSGTNGDRHSSYTDTQYF

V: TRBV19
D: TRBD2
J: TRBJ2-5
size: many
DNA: TGTGCCAGTAGTATAAGCGGGAGCTCAGGGGAGACCCAGTACTTC
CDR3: CASSISGSSGETQYF

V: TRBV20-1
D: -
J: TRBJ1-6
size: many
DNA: TGCAGTGCTAGAGGGCCTGGTGATTCACCCCTCCACTTT
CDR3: CSARGPGDSPLHF

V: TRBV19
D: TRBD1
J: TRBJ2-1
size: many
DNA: TGTGCCAGTAGGGGACAGGGGGCTTGGGAGCAGTTCTTC
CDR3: CASRGQGAWEQFF

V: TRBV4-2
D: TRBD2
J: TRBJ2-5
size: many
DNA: TGTGCCAGCAGCCAGACTAGCGGGGGGACCCAAGAGACCCAGTACTTC
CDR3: CASSQTSGGTQETQYF

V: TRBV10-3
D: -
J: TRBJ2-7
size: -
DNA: TGTGCCATCAGCGGTAATAGCGGGACAGGGAACGAGCGGTACTTC
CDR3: CAISGNSGTGNERYF

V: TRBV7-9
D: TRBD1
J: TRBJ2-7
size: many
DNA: TGTGCCAGCAGCTTTTTCCCGCTCAGGGGGAGAGCGGACGAGCAGTACTTC
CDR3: CASSFFPLRGRADEQYF

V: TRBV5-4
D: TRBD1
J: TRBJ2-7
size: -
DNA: TGTGCCAGCAGCTATGGACAGGGAATTTACAATGAGCAGTACTTC
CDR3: CASSYGQGIYNEQYF

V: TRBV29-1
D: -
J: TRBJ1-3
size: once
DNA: TGCAACGTTGAAGATCCGGGTGACTCTGGAAACACCATATATTTT
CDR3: CNVEDPGDSGNTIYF

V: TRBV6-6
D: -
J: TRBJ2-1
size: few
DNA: TGTGCCAGCAGACAGGTTGCGGGCCAGTACAATGAGCAGTTCTTC
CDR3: CASRQVAGQYNEQFF

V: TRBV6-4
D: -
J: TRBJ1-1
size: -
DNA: TGTGCCAGCAGTGACGGCTGGTCTGAAGCTTTCTTT
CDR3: CASSDGWSEAFF

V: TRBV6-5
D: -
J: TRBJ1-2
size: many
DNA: TGTGCCAGCAGTTACACGGGGGACTATGGCTACACCTTC
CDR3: CASSYTGDYGYTF

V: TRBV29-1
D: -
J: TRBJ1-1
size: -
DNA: TGCAGCGTTGACAGGTACCTGGAAGCTTTCTTT
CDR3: CSVDRYLEAFF